The clone carrying this TCR beta chain was recorded many times. Its antigen remains unidentified. The record originates from a study of regulatory T cells in long-lasting Graves disease. The wider study: The study enrolled newly diagnosed Graves' patients on antithyroid drugs under 3 months. Regarding the study as a whole: The study found lower TCR diversity in persistent Graves' patients than in newly diagnosed ones.

HTBI primers from iRepertoire and Arm-PCR of CDR3 regions yielded the TCR beta libraries. Per the authors' pipeline: Samples jointly harbored 55 to 75 TRBV and about 15 TRBJ segments. TCRdb re-analysed the multiplex PCR reads in MiXCR, keeping a single row per CDR3 protein. The V and J calls and clone size come from TCRdb's table, not from the authors' own analysis. The top ten hold more than 10% of the sample, which has about 610,000 distinct CDR3 sequences, roughly a sixth seen once. V dropped 5 bases and J dropped 5 bases, with 22 bases sitting between them. CDR1 is SEHNR, CDR2 FQNEAQ, per germline (reference sequence). The CDR3 runs 16 residues. Time point of the sample: newly diagnosed GD, antithyroid drugs for less than 3 months. RNA from PBMCs was the source of the TCR library. This sample also belongs to another study, concerning T cells in Graves' hyperthyroidism and ophthalmopathy. That work states: A model using 13 V-J features told ophthalmopathy apart from stable hyperthyroidism.

The V call is TRBV7-9, the J call TRBJ2-7; the D gene could be TRBD1 or TRBD2 (5 bases each). This TCR came from a man in his late teens or twenties with Graves disease. The specimen was peripheral blood mononuclear cells (PBMCs), collected at new diagnosis, from a patient treated with antithyroid drugs. CDR3: CASSEFRREGPDEQYF. CDR3 sequence (DNA): TGTGCCAGCAGCGAGTTCAGGCGAGAGGGGCCGGACGAGCAGTACTTC.